This T cell receptor (beta chain) is drawn from a study of shared clonotypes between healthy human individuals. Study-level background: Each donor's CD4 naive and CD4 memory cells filled three plates apiece, CD8 naive two, and CD8 memory one.

Whole-study findings and limits: Expectations were that clonotype sharing among donors would be affected by sequencing depth. Sequencing of the sorted subsets was shown by rarefaction to be incomplete despite large depth.

Libraries were prepared by immunoSEQ multiplex PCR; TCRdb keeps only in-frame clonotypes and omits some of them. The table records millions of clones, 85% to 95% of them present only once. Regarding this clone: Its antigen is not identified.

The CDR3 has 15 amino acids. Germline V gene data show CDR1 as SNHLY and CDR2 as FYNNEI. V gave up 1 base and J gave up 8 bases, with 14 bases separating them. The source is a man younger than 35 in good health. The V gene is TRBV2, the J gene TRBJ1-4; D gene unclear. Input material: naive CD4+ T cells sorted from blood. Described subset: CD45RA+ positively selected. The chain's CDR3 is CASSEGGSTREKLFF. In DNA, the CDR3 is TGTGCCAGCAGTGAAGGCGGATCAACTCGGGAAAAACTGTTTTTT. Full variable domain (missing parts from reference TRBV2 and TRBJ1-4): EPEVTQTPSHQVTQMGQEVILRCVPISNHLYFYWYRQILGQKVEFLVSFYNNEISEKSEIFDDQFSVERPDGSNFTLKIRSTKLEDSAMYFCASSEGGSTREKLFFGSGTQLSVL.